Listed below are T cell receptor beta chains from one sample, sequenced in a study of identical twins. Each CDR3 protein gets one entry after TCRdb re-called the 5' RACE reads with MiXCR. The sample has about 520,000 distinct CDR3 sequences, about 20% seen once. These sequences were also reported in another study, on T cells expressing NK-cell markers.

Sequencing used CD4+ T cells sorted from blood. The receptor source for this set is a woman between 18 and 29 years old in good health. Each CDR3 is given with its conserved first and last residue. Fields, in order: CDR3 protein, CDR3 DNA, V gene, D gene, J gene, clone size. A D gene is named only where the DNA matches it firmly. Rows give clone size only sometimes, using once, few, many, or a class for an expanded clone.

CDR3aa: CASRSRLRDTKNTEAFF
CDR3nt: TGTGCCAGCAGATCACGTCTGAGGGACACCAAGAACACTGAAGCTTTCTTT
v_gene: TRBV7-9
d_gene: -
j_gene: TRBJ1-1
abundance: -

CDR3aa: CSVAGTTQETQYF
CDR3nt: TGCAGCGTTGCGGGGACAACCCAAGAGACCCAGTACTTC
v_gene: TRBV29-1
d_gene: -
j_gene: TRBJ2-5
abundance: many

CDR3aa: CASSFSRRFYNEQFF
CDR3nt: TGTGCCAGCAGTTTTAGCCGGCGATTCTACAATGAGCAGTTCTTC
v_gene: TRBV12-3/TRBV12-4
d_gene: -
j_gene: TRBJ2-1
abundance: few

CDR3aa: CASSRTLRQANVLTF
CDR3nt: TGTGCCAGCAGTCGGACCCTCCGGCAGGCCAACGTCCTGACTTTC
v_gene: TRBV6-1
d_gene: -
j_gene: TRBJ2-6
abundance: -

CDR3aa: CSVDTDREAEAFF
CDR3nt: TGCAGCGTTGATACCGACAGGGAGGCTGAAGCTTTCTTT
v_gene: TRBV29-1
d_gene: TRBD1
j_gene: TRBJ1-1
abundance: many

CDR3aa: CASTAGAGWETQYF
CDR3nt: TGTGCCAGCACCGCGGGGGCGGGTTGGGAGACCCAGTACTTC
v_gene: TRBV7-6
d_gene: -
j_gene: TRBJ2-5
abundance: few

CDR3aa: CASSTSGTSYEQYF
CDR3nt: TGTGCCAGCAGCACTAGCGGGACCTCCTACGAGCAGTACTTC
v_gene: TRBV7-9
d_gene: TRBD2
j_gene: TRBJ2-7
abundance: -

CDR3aa: CSARDLSWGRGPYEQYF
CDR3nt: TGCAGTGCTAGAGATCTGTCTTGGGGCAGGGGGCCCTACGAGCAGTACTTC
v_gene: TRBV20-1
d_gene: TRBD1
j_gene: TRBJ2-7
abundance: many

CDR3aa: CASSFGTGTVYGYTF
CDR3nt: TGTGCCAGCAGTTTCGGGACAGGGACGGTCTATGGCTACACCTTC
v_gene: TRBV12-3/TRBV12-4
d_gene: TRBD1
j_gene: TRBJ1-2
abundance: -

CDR3aa: CASSDEGWDTQYF
CDR3nt: TGTGCCAGCAGTGACGAAGGGTGGGATACGCAGTATTTT
v_gene: TRBV6-1
d_gene: -
j_gene: TRBJ2-3
abundance: -

CDR3aa: CASSLPLDFTGELFF
CDR3nt: TGCGCCAGCAGCTTGCCACTGGACTTCACCGGGGAGCTGTTTTTT
v_gene: TRBV5-1
d_gene: -
j_gene: TRBJ2-2
abundance: -

CDR3aa: CSVEAPNEKLFF
CDR3nt: TGCAGCGTTGAAGCCCCTAATGAAAAACTGTTTTTT
v_gene: TRBV29-1
d_gene: -
j_gene: TRBJ1-4
abundance: -

CDR3aa: CASRLGADEQYF
CDR3nt: TGCGCCAGCAGACTAGGGGCGGACGAGCAGTACTTC
v_gene: TRBV5-1
d_gene: -
j_gene: TRBJ2-7
abundance: -

CDR3aa: CASGEPGLASTGELFF
CDR3nt: TGTGCTAGTGGGGAGCCGGGACTAGCGAGCACCGGGGAGCTGTTTTTT
v_gene: TRBV12-5
d_gene: TRBD2
j_gene: TRBJ2-2
abundance: -

CDR3aa: CASSYSRGVSYEQYF
CDR3nt: TGTGCCAGCAGTTACTCGCGCGGGGTTAGTTACGAGCAGTACTTC
v_gene: TRBV6-5
d_gene: -
j_gene: TRBJ2-7
abundance: few

CDR3aa: CAISPSGVLTDTQYF
CDR3nt: TGTGCCATCAGCCCTAGCGGGGTCCTTACAGATACGCAGTATTTT
v_gene: TRBV10-3
d_gene: TRBD2
j_gene: TRBJ2-3
abundance: few

CDR3aa: CASSLTRTSETQYF
CDR3nt: TGTGCCAGCAGCTTAACCAGAACCTCGGAGACCCAGTACTTC
v_gene: TRBV7-2
d_gene: -
j_gene: TRBJ2-5
abundance: -

CDR3aa: CSARELAYNEQFF
CDR3nt: TGCAGTGCTAGAGAACTAGCGTACAATGAGCAGTTCTTC
v_gene: TRBV20-1
d_gene: TRBD2
j_gene: TRBJ2-1
abundance: -

CDR3aa: CASRLAGWATDTQYF
CDR3nt: TGTGCCAGCAGGTTAGCGGGATGGGCCACAGATACGCAGTATTTT
v_gene: TRBV27
d_gene: TRBD2
j_gene: TRBJ2-3
abundance: few

CDR3aa: CATSDLITRFTGELFF
CDR3nt: TGTGCCACCAGTGATTTAATAACCCGCTTCACCGGGGAGCTGTTTTTT
v_gene: TRBV24-1
d_gene: -
j_gene: TRBJ2-2
abundance: -

CDR3aa: CASSEGTSGPTDTQYF
CDR3nt: TGCGCCAGCAGCGAGGGGACTAGCGGACCCACAGATACGCAGTATTTT
v_gene: TRBV5-1
d_gene: TRBD2
j_gene: TRBJ2-3
abundance: -

CDR3aa: CASTWGRVEDTQYF
CDR3nt: TGCGCCAGCACATGGGGACGGGTCGAAGATACGCAGTATTTT
v_gene: TRBV5-1
d_gene: -
j_gene: TRBJ2-3
abundance: -

CDR3aa: CASSLASGRSETQYF
CDR3nt: TGCGCCAGCAGCTTGGCTAGCGGGAGAAGTGAGACCCAGTACTTC
v_gene: TRBV5-1
d_gene: TRBD2
j_gene: TRBJ2-5
abundance: -

CDR3aa: CASSPQEPGGYTF
CDR3nt: TGTGCCAGCAGCCCCCAGGAACCTGGAGGCTACACCTTC
v_gene: TRBV7-2
d_gene: -
j_gene: TRBJ1-2
abundance: few

CDR3aa: CASSYADTQYF
CDR3nt: TGTGCCAGCAGCTACGCAGATACGCAGTATTTT
v_gene: TRBV6-2/TRBV6-3
d_gene: -
j_gene: TRBJ2-3
abundance: many

CDR3aa: CASSVGPTNTEAFF
CDR3nt: TGTGCCAGCAGCGTGGGGCCTACGAACACTGAAGCTTTCTTT
v_gene: TRBV9
d_gene: -
j_gene: TRBJ1-1
abundance: -

CDR3aa: CSVAGGNNQPQHF
CDR3nt: TGCAGCGTAGCGGGTGGGAACAATCAGCCCCAGCATTTT
v_gene: TRBV29-1
d_gene: -
j_gene: TRBJ1-5
abundance: -

CDR3aa: CASSANTQGGGQFF
CDR3nt: TGTGCCAGCAGCGCAAACACCCAGGGGGGGGGGCAGTTCTTC
v_gene: TRBV9
d_gene: -
j_gene: TRBJ2-1
abundance: many

CDR3aa: CSVASGTVSSPLHF
CDR3nt: TGCAGCGTCGCCTCCGGGACGGTATCTTCACCCCTCCACTTT
v_gene: TRBV29-1
d_gene: -
j_gene: TRBJ1-6
abundance: many

CDR3aa: CASSYSGLNTDTQYF
CDR3nt: TGTGCCAGCAGTTACTCGGGACTGAACACAGATACGCAGTATTTT
v_gene: TRBV6-2/TRBV6-3
d_gene: -
j_gene: TRBJ2-3
abundance: -

CDR3aa: CASRSPQRGQPQHF
CDR3nt: TGTGCCAGTAGATCTCCTCAGAGAGGCCAGCCCCAGCATTTT
v_gene: TRBV19
d_gene: -
j_gene: TRBJ1-5
abundance: -

CDR3aa: CASSKGPSPGVETQYF
CDR3nt: TGTGCCAGCAGCAAGGGTCCCAGTCCCGGCGTAGAGACCCAGTACTTC
v_gene: TRBV11-2
d_gene: -
j_gene: TRBJ2-5
abundance: -

CDR3aa: CAISADRIDGYTF
CDR3nt: TGTGCCATCAGCGCCGACAGGATTGATGGCTACACCTTC
v_gene: TRBV10-3
d_gene: -
j_gene: TRBJ1-2
abundance: medium-sized

CDR3aa: CSGTEGGSEQYF
CDR3nt: TGCAGTGGGACCGAAGGGGGCAGTGAGCAGTACTTC
v_gene: TRBV20-1
d_gene: TRBD1
j_gene: TRBJ2-7
abundance: few

CDR3aa: CASSDGVAADTQYF
CDR3nt: TGTGCCAGCAGTGATGGTGTAGCGGCAGATACGCAGTATTTT
v_gene: TRBV2
d_gene: -
j_gene: TRBJ2-3
abundance: -

CDR3aa: CASSVDVYEQFF
CDR3nt: TGTGCCAGCAGCGTAGATGTCTATGAGCAGTTCTTC
v_gene: TRBV9
d_gene: -
j_gene: TRBJ2-1
abundance: -

CDR3aa: CASSQPIPRVSYEQYF
CDR3nt: TGTGCCAGCAGCCAACCGATCCCCAGGGTCTCCTACGAGCAGTACTTC
v_gene: TRBV3-1
d_gene: -
j_gene: TRBJ2-7
abundance: once

CDR3aa: CASSLRTGTTTYNEQFF
CDR3nt: TGTGCCAGCAGCTTGAGAACCGGGACCACAACATACAATGAGCAGTTCTTC
v_gene: TRBV7-6
d_gene: -
j_gene: TRBJ2-1
abundance: few

CDR3aa: CASSFSRLATYNEQFF
CDR3nt: TGTGCCAGCAGTTTTTCGCGGCTAGCTACCTACAATGAGCAGTTCTTC
v_gene: TRBV12-3/TRBV12-4
d_gene: -
j_gene: TRBJ2-1
abundance: few

CDR3aa: CASSVGGTGRGNEQFF
CDR3nt: TGTGCCAGCAGTGTAGGAGGGACAGGGAGAGGGAATGAGCAGTTCTTC
v_gene: TRBV6-1
d_gene: TRBD1
j_gene: TRBJ2-1
abundance: -

CDR3aa: CSAADSYEAFF
CDR3nt: TGCAGTGCGGCGGATAGTTATGAAGCTTTCTTT
v_gene: TRBV20-1
d_gene: -
j_gene: TRBJ1-1
abundance: -

CDR3aa: CASSLGDWQYNEQFF
CDR3nt: TGTGCCAGCAGTTTAGGGGACTGGCAATACAATGAGCAGTTCTTC
v_gene: TRBV12-3/TRBV12-4
d_gene: -
j_gene: TRBJ2-1
abundance: few

CDR3aa: CSARDRIAGSYEQFF
CDR3nt: TGCAGTGCTAGAGATAGGATAGCGGGGTCCTATGAGCAGTTCTTC
v_gene: TRBV20-1
d_gene: TRBD2
j_gene: TRBJ2-1
abundance: -

CDR3aa: CASKKDEYNEQFF
CDR3nt: TGTGCCAGCAAAAAAGACGAGTACAATGAGCAGTTCTTC
v_gene: TRBV12-3/TRBV12-4
d_gene: -
j_gene: TRBJ2-1
abundance: few